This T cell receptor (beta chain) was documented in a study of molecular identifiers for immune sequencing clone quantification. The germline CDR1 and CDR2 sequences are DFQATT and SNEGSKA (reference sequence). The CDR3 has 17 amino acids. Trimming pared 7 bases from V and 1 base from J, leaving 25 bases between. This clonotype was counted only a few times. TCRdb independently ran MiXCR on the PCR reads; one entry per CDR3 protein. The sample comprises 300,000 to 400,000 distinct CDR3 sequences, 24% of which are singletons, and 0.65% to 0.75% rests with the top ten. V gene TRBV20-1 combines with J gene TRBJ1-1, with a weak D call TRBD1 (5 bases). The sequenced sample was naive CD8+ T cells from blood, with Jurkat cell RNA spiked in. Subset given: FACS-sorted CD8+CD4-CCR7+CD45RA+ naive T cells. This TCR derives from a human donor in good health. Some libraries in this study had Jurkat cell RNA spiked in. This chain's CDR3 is CSVPGGAAFGQNTEAFF. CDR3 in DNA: TGCAGTGTTCCCGGAGGGGCAGCGTTCGGCCAGAACACTGAAGCTTTCTTT.